This T cell receptor (beta chain) was captured in a study of blood T cell repertoires in COVID-19. Study summary: In each case, the material was cDNA or gDNA derived from T cells, B-cell-depleted T cells, or PBMCs.

Assay used: immunoSEQ multiplex PCR; TCRdb lists only in-frame clones, some missing. The sample has 200,000 to 250,000 clones; approximately 91% are singletons. Germline V gene lookup returns CDR1 SQVTM and CDR2 ANQGSEA. Trimming cost V 6 bases and J 5 bases; bases outside gene matches: 2. The CDR3 length is 11 residues. The clonotype originates from a man in his fifties or sixties with COVID-19, enrolled during active disease. V and J are TRBV29-1 and TRBJ2-5, with 8 bases identical to TRBD2. Input material: peripheral blood. CDR3 in amino acids: CSVAGAETQYF. The CDR3 coding sequence is TGCAGCGTAGCGGGGGCGGAGACCCAGTACTTC.